This entry lists 18 T cell receptor beta chains sequenced from one sample in a study of blood T cell repertoires in COVID-19. Sequencing was performed with immunoSEQ multiplex PCR; in TCRdb, only in-frame clones are kept and a portion is missing. Among around 130,000 clones, approximately 87% were seen once, and the ten largest hold approximately 3.6%. The sequencing input was peripheral blood. These receptors were collected from an older woman with acute or convalescent COVID-19.

This rearrangement joins TRBV6-5 to TRBJ2-1, with 12 bases that match TRBD2. The V gene's germline CDR1 is MNHEY and CDR2 SVGAGI. This CDR3 has 14 amino acids. The V and J ends lost 4 bases and 7 bases, in that order; junction bases with no gene match: 2. CDR3 sequence (DNA): TGTGCCAGCAGTTTTGGACTAGCGGGGAATGAGCAGTTCTTC. Amino acid sequence: CASSFGLAGNEQFF.

The chain joins TRBV28 to TRBJ2-7; 8 bases map to TRBD1. The CDR3 has 16 amino acids. J gave up 5 bases and V 4 bases, and 13 bases lay outside the gene matches. Germline loops: CDR1 MDHEN, CDR2 SYDVKM. CDR3 protein: CASSSYSSQGANEQYF. CDR3 DNA sequence: TGTGCCAGCAGTTCCTACTCCTCGCAGGGGGCAAACGAGCAGTACTTC.

The J gene is TRBJ1-3, the V gene TRBV18; 11 bases line up with TRBD1. The J segment lost 0 bases and the V segment lost 2 bases, leaving 6 bases of the junction unmatched. CDR1 and CDR2 (germline): KGHSH, LQKENI. The CDR3 length is 18 residues. The CDR3 region has the DNA TGTGCCAGCTCACCAGGCGGGACAGGGGGTTTCTCTGGAAACACCATATATTTT. Translation: CASSPGGTGGFSGNTIYF.

The genes are TRBV30 and TRBJ1-6; D unclear. Trimming left V 3 bases short and J 5 bases short, with 8 bases between. Germline lookup yields CDR1 GTSNPN and CDR2 SVGIG (reference sequence). CDR3 length: 13 amino acids. CDR3 amino acids: CAWRRTDNSPLHF. CDR3 coding DNA: TGTGCCTGGAGGCGCACAGATAATTCACCCCTCCACTTT.

V is TRBV11-3 and J is TRBJ2-1, with 10 bases identical to TRBD1. Germline loops: CDR1 SGHNT, CDR2 YENEEA. J was trimmed by 4 bases and V by 4 bases; bases with no gene match: 10. The CDR3 consists of 17 residues. Here the CDR3 DNA reads TGTGCCAGCAGCTCCTCCTCCGGGACAGGGGCTTACAATGAGCAGTTCTTC. Translating it yields CASSSSSGTGAYNEQFF.

This rearrangement joins TRBV24-1 to TRBJ2-3; 7 nucleotides align to TRBD1. V trimming: 10 bases; J trimming: 4 bases; junction bases outside the gene matches: 4. The CDR3 contains 12 residues. Germline-derived CDR1 and CDR2 are KGHDR and SFDVKD. The CDR3 nucleotides read TGTGCCACAGGCACAGGGGCAGATACGCAGTATTTT. Protein sequence: CATGTGADTQYF.

The gene calls are TRBV6-1 and TRBJ1-6; D gene unclear. Germline CDR1 is MNHNS and CDR2 is SASEGT. This CDR3 has 16 residues. Trimming took off 0 bases at V and 6 bases at J, with 12 bases between the two ends. The CDR3 DNA is TGTGCCAGCAGTGAAGCGCGGACCGGAGGTAATTCACCCCTCCACTTT. Its translation: CASSEARTGGNSPLHF.

J is TRBJ1-1 and V is TRBV2; 7 nucleotides line up with TRBD1. Germline values: CDR1 SNHLY, CDR2 FYNNEI. The CDR3 covers 13 residues. V was pared by 5 bases and J by 1 base, with 1 base of the junction left unmatched. DNA for the CDR3: TGTGCCAGCAGTCAGGGGGAGAACACTGAAGCTTTCTTT. Residues: CASSQGENTEAFF.

A single count supports this clone. The V gene is TRBV11-2, the J gene TRBJ2-7; tentatively, D is TRBD1 (5 bases). Germline assignment: CDR1 SGHAT and CDR2 FQNNGV. CDR3 length: 14 residues. Trimming cost V 5 bases and J 1 base, with 12 bases left between them. The CDR3 loop is CASSPDSFSYEQYF. Here the CDR3 DNA reads TGTGCCAGCAGCCCCGACAGCTTTTCCTACGAGCAGTACTTC.

The V call is TRBV7-2, the J call TRBJ2-5, with 8 bases fitting TRBD1. Germline loops: CDR1 SGHTA, CDR2 FQGNSA. Trimming removed 3 bases from V and 2 bases from J; junction bases left unmatched: 5. This CDR3 contains 15 residues. As DNA, the CDR3 is TGTGCCAGCAGCTTCGACAGGGGCCTTCAAGAGACCCAGTACTTC. This codes for CASSFDRGLQETQYF.

V is TRBV7-2 and J is TRBJ2-2; tentatively, D is TRBD2 (6 bases). Germline V gene sequence: CDR1 SGHTA, CDR2 FQGNSA. Trimming left V 1 base short and J 4 bases short, with 10 bases between. The CDR3 covers 15 residues. The chain's CDR3 is CASSLESGVTGELFF. The DNA for the CDR3 is TGTGCCAGCAGCTTAGAGTCGGGGGTCACCGGGGAGCTGTTTTTT.

On this clone itself: This CDR3 is also generated by other DNA sequences in the sample. V is TRBV19 and J is TRBJ2-7; 8 nucleotides align to TRBD1. V lost 5 bases, J lost 2 bases, and 5 bases stayed unmatched. The CDR3 runs to 14 residues. CDR1 LNHDA and CDR2 SQIVND come from the germline V gene (reference sequence). The CDR3 loop reads CASSPGQGPYEQYF. The CDR3 DNA is TGTGCCAGTAGTCCCGGACAGGGACCCTACGAGCAGTACTTC.

V is TRBV28 and J is TRBJ1-2, with a tentative D call TRBD1 (5 bases). With 1 base removed from V and 8 bases from J, the gap between germline ends came to 14 bases. In germline, CDR1 is MDHEN, CDR2 SYDVKM. This CDR3 spans 14 amino acids. The CDR3 DNA reads TGTGCCAGCAGTTTATCGGGGGTCGGGAAGGGCTACACCTTC. Its protein product is CASSLSGVGKGYTF.

This sequence joins TRBV11-3 and TRBJ2-2; 10 bases map to TRBD2. Looked up from germline, CDR1 is SGHNT and CDR2 is YENEEA. The junction had 11 bases not matched to a gene; V was cut back by 2 bases and J by 8 bases. This CDR3 is 17 amino acids long. The CDR3 coding sequence is TGTGCCAGCAGCTTAAGTCCGCTAGCGGGAGTCACGGGGGAGCTGTTTTTT. Translation gives CASSLSPLAGVTGELFF.

This chain links TRBV10-1 with TRBJ2-3; TRBD2 agrees at 12 bases. CDR1 WNHNN and CDR2 SYGVQD come from the germline V gene (reference sequence). The CDR3 is made up of 16 amino acids. J gave up 3 bases and V 9 bases, and 10 bases lay outside the gene matches. In DNA form, the CDR3 reads TGCGCCAGTTCTAGCGGGAGGGCCAGTGGGACAGATACGCAGTATTTT. It yields the protein CASSSGRASGTDTQYF.

The rearrangement uses TRBV7-8 and TRBJ1-2; 9 bases are shared with TRBD1. V was pared by 5 bases and J by 3 bases, with 7 bases of the junction left unmatched. This CDR3 spans 15 amino acids. CDR1 is SGHVS, CDR2 FQNEAQ, per germline. Written as DNA, the CDR3 is TGTGCCAGCAGCCCCACAGGGGGCTTTGACTATGGCTACACCTTC. It is translated as CASSPTGGFDYGYTF. Variable domain in full (rest from reference TRBV7-8 and TRBJ1-2): GAGVSQSPRYKVAKRGQDVALRCDPISGHVSLFWYQQALGQGPEFLTYFQNEAQLDKSGLPSDRFFAERPEGSVSTLKIQRTQQEDSAVYLCASSPTGGFDYGYTFGSGTRLTVV.

The genes are TRBV19 and TRBJ2-6; tentatively, D is TRBD2 (6 bases). Germline V gene lookup returns CDR1 LNHDA and CDR2 SQIVND (reference sequence). The CDR3 loop spans 16 amino acids. Trimming took off 4 bases at V and 0 bases at J, with 10 bases between the two ends. The CDR3 here is CASSTVGGSGANVLTF. The CDR3 coding sequence is TGTGCCAGTAGTACGGTGGGGGGCTCTGGGGCCAACGTCCTGACTTTC.

The V gene is TRBV24-1, the J gene TRBJ2-2; 10 nucleotides line up with TRBD1. Trimming removed 3 bases from V and 6 bases from J; junction bases left unmatched: 9. The CDR3 has 17 amino acids. Germline V CDR1 and CDR2: KGHDR, SFDVKD. CDR3 nucleotide sequence: TGTGCCACCAGTGATCCCACAGCCGGGACAGGGGCCGGGGAGCTGTTTTTT. Translating gives CATSDPTAGTGAGELFF.